This T cell receptor (beta chain) was profiled in a study of shared clonotypes between healthy human individuals. Repertoires were generated with immunoSEQ multiplex PCR, while TCRdb's copy carries only in-frame clones and drops some. The table has about 330,000 clones, approximately 79% seen once. CDR1 and CDR2 from the germline V gene are SQVTM and ANQGSEA. Trimming left V 7 bases short and J 1 base short, with 13 bases between. This CDR3 comprises 14 residues. Sample: memory CD4+ T cells sorted from blood. Subset in this sample: CD45RA-negative fraction. The receptor's source is a man aged 30 to 45 in good health. The rearrangement joins TRBV29-1 to TRBJ2-2; maybe TRBD1 (6 bases). This CDR3 is CSGARGKNTGELFF. CDR3 DNA sequence: TGCAGCGGTGCCAGGGGAAAGAACACCGGGGAGCTGTTTTTT.